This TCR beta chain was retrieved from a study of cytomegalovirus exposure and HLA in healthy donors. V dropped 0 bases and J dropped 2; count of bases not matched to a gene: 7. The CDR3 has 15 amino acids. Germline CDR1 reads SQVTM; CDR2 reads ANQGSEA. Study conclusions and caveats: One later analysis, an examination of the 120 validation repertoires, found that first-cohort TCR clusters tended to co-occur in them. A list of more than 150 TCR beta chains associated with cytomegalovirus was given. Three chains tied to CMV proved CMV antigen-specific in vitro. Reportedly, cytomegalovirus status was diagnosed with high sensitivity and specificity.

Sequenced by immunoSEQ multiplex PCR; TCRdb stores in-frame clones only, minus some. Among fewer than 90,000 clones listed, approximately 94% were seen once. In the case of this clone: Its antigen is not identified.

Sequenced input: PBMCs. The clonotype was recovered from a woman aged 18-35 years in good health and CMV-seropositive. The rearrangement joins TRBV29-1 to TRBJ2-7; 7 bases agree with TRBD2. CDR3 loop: CSVEDRPGGTYEQYF. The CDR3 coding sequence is TGCAGCGTTGAAGATCGACCGGGAGGAACCTACGAGCAGTACTTC.